The present T cell receptor beta chain was sequenced within a study of T cells in Graves' hyperthyroidism and ophthalmopathy. This CDR3 region has 13 residues. V lost 2 bases to trimming and J lost 3 bases; unmatched junction nucleotides: 1. CDR1 SGHKS and CDR2 YYEKEE come from the germline V gene (reference sequence). RNA transcripts were the template for amplifying TCR beta CDR3 regions. HTBI primers were employed in a first-round RT-PCR of the TCR CDR3. TCRdb reprocessed the multiplex PCR reads via MiXCR and lists one record per CDR3 protein. The sample has 270,000 or so distinct CDR3 sequences, 25% to 30% seen once. At least ten counts were recorded for this clonotype.

Sequencing was carried out using blood. The TCR sequence derives from a man aged 40-55 years with Graves' hyperthyroidism that later progressed to Graves' ophthalmopathy. The rearrangement links TRBV5-5 to TRBJ1-2; 7 bases are shared with TRBD1. CDR3 sequence (DNA): TGTGCCAGCAGCTTTCAGGGGGACTATGGCTACACCTTC. This gives the protein CASSFQGDYGYTF.